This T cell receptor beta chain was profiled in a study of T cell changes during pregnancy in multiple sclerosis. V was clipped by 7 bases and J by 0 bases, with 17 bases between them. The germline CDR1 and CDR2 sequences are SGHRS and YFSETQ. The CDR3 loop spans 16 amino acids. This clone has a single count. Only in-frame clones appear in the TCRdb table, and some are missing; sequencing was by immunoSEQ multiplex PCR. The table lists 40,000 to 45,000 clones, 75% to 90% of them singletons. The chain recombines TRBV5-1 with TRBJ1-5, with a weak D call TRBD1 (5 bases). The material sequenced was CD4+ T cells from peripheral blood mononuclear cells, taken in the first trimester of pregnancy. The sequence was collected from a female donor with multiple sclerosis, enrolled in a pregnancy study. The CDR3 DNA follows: TGCGCCAGCTCGTGGGGCCCCGCTAATAGCAATCAGCCCCAGCATTTT. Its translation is CASSWGPANSNQPQHF.